The rows below give T cell receptor beta chains drawn from one sample of a study of EBV T-cell therapy then PD-1 blockade in nasopharyngeal carcinoma. Their antigens remain unidentified. Assay used: immunoSEQ multiplex PCR; TCRdb lists only in-frame clones, some missing. The sample carries 15,000 to 20,000 clones, over 80% recorded once. The specimen was CD8+ T cells from blood, collected at day 0 from a patient whose treatment included autologous EBV-specific T cells and nivolumab. The receptors originated from a middle-aged man with nasopharyngeal carcinoma. Each CDR3 is given with its conserved first and last residue. A D gene is named only where the DNA matches it firmly. Where a row states a size, it is once, few, many or the class of an expanded clone; other rows omit it.

CDR3	DNA	D	size	V	J
CASSPAARNNEQFF	TGTGCCAGCAGCCCCGCGGCTAGGAACAATGAGCAGTTCTTC	.	.	TRBV7-8	TRBJ2-1
CASSDSLAGVDTQYF	TGTGCCAGCAGTGACTCACTAGCGGGGGTGGATACGCAGTATTTT	TRBD2	.	TRBV6-4	TRBJ2-3
CASSWGGSYEQYF	TGTGCCAGCAGTTGGGGGGGTTCCTACGAGCAGTACTTC	TRBD2	.	TRBV27	TRBJ2-7
CATGSGYNSPLHF	TGTGCCACCGGGTCGGGCTATAATTCACCCCTCCACTTT	.	.	TRBV5-6	TRBJ1-6
CASSFGQAEINEQFF	TGTGCCAGCAGTTTTGGACAGGCCGAAATCAATGAGCAGTTCTTC	TRBD1	few	TRBV28	TRBJ2-1
CASSSRSPGQFDEQYF	TGTGCCAGCAGTTCCCGCTCGCCGGGACAGTTCGACGAGCAGTACTTC	TRBD1	few	TRBV27	TRBJ2-7
CASSAGVSTDTQYF	TGTGCCAGCAGCGCGGGGGTGAGCACAGATACGCAGTATTTT	TRBD2	.	TRBV7-6	TRBJ2-3
CASSLLAGGFSPLHF	TGTGCCAGCAGCTTATTGGCAGGGGGCTTTTCACCCCTCCACTTT	TRBD1	few	TRBV7-9	TRBJ1-6
CASSVLAQGRDTQYF	TGTGCCAGCAGTGTATTGGCACAGGGCCGCGATACGCAGTATTTT	.	.	TRBV2	TRBJ2-3
CSVEGLASGETQYF	TGCAGCGTGGAGGGACTAGCTTCCGGAGAGACCCAGTACTTC	TRBD2	.	TRBV29-1	TRBJ2-5
CASSQSGGMINEQFF	TGTGCCAGCAGTCAAAGCGGGGGCATGATCAATGAGCAGTTCTTC	TRBD2	.	TRBV2	TRBJ2-1
CASSQDSPPLERGVTDTQYF	TGTGCCAGCAGCCAAGATTCCCCCCCCCTAGAGCGGGGGGTCACAGATACGCAGTATTTT	TRBD2	.	TRBV3-1/TRBV3-2	TRBJ2-3
CASSLRGRGSELFF	TGTGCCAGCAGCCTCAGGGGGCGCGGGTCTGAACTGTTTTTT	TRBD1	.	TRBV7-6	TRBJ1-4
CASSPTPGPSLGQPQHF	TGTGCCAGCTCACCAACACCGGGACCCAGTCTGGGACAGCCCCAGCATTTT	.	.	TRBV18	TRBJ1-5
CASSYDGRLYGYTF	TGTGCCAGCAGTTACGACGGAAGACTCTATGGCTACACCTTC	.	.	TRBV6-5	TRBJ1-2
CASSFTRVNTEAFF	TGTGCCAGCAGTTTTACCCGGGTGAACACTGAAGCTTTCTTT	.	.	TRBV28	TRBJ1-1
CASSIGGPTGNTEAFF	TGTGCCAGTAGTATAGGAGGGCCTACTGGGAACACTGAAGCTTTCTTT	.	.	TRBV19	TRBJ1-1
CASSLDRGTGNTIYF	TGTGCCAGCAGTTTGGACAGGGGAACGGGAAACACCATATATTTT	TRBD1	.	TRBV7-6	TRBJ1-3
CASSLASGTAIGGTIYF	TGTGCCAGCAGCTTGGCTTCTGGGACAGCCATAGGAGGCACCATATATTTT	TRBD1	.	TRBV5-6	TRBJ1-3
CASRGTSRGYTF	TGTGCCAGCAGAGGCACCTCGAGGGGCTACACCTTC	.	.	TRBV27	TRBJ1-2
CASSTTSGVGETQYF	TGTGCCAGCAGCACTACTAGCGGGGTTGGAGAGACCCAGTACTTC	TRBD2	.	TRBV11-1	TRBJ2-5
CASSGGLAGQETQYF	TGTGCCAGCAGCGGGGGGCTAGCGGGGCAAGAGACCCAGTACTTC	TRBD2	.	TRBV9	TRBJ2-5
CAPRASDNEKLFF	TGTGCCCCGAGGGCCTCGGATAATGAAAAACTGTTTTTT	.	.	TRBV5-3	TRBJ1-4
CASRDRAYNEQFF	TGTGCCTCCCGGGACAGGGCCTACAATGAGCAGTTCTTC	TRBD1	.	TRBV2	TRBJ2-1
CASSPRQGWDSGANVLTF	TGTGCCAGCAGCCCTCGACAGGGATGGGACTCTGGGGCCAACGTCCTGACTTTC	TRBD1	.	TRBV9	TRBJ2-6
CASSVAGTRSETQYF	TGTGCCAGCAGCGTAGCCGGGACTAGAAGCGAGACCCAGTACTTC	TRBD2	.	TRBV9	TRBJ2-5
CASSLFGDEAFF	TGTGCCAGCAGTTTATTTGGAGATGAAGCTTTCTTT	.	.	TRBV12-3/TRBV12-4	TRBJ1-1
CASSYSRLGISGGYTF	TGTGCCAGCAGTTACTCGAGGTTAGGGATCTCGGGCGGCTACACCTTC	.	.	TRBV6-6	TRBJ1-2
CASSASSGGYNEQFF	TGTGCCAGCAGCGCTTCTAGCGGGGGGTACAATGAGCAGTTCTTC	TRBD2	few	TRBV6-4	TRBJ2-1
CASSSPGQGARGYTF	TGTGCCAGCAGTTCCCCCGGACAGGGGGCAAGAGGCTACACCTTC	TRBD1	.	TRBV27	TRBJ1-2
CASGLGHGKGLTMNTEAFF	TGTGCTAGTGGTTTGGGCCACGGGAAGGGGCTTACCATGAACACTGAAGCTTTCTTT	.	.	TRBV12-5	TRBJ1-1
CASSYSTGPYGYTF	TGTGCCAGCAGTTACTCGACAGGGCCGTATGGCTACACCTTC	TRBD1	.	TRBV6-5	TRBJ1-2
CASSDSDSTDTQYF	TGTGCCAGCAGTGACTCGGATAGCACAGATACGCAGTATTTT	.	.	TRBV6-4	TRBJ2-3
CASSPAGREKLFF	TGTGCCAGCAGTCCTGCGGGGAGGGAAAAACTGTTTTTT	.	.	TRBV3-1/TRBV3-2	TRBJ1-4
CASSVQVSAYNEQFF	TGTGCCAGCAGCGTTCAGGTGTCTGCCTACAATGAGCAGTTCTTC	.	.	TRBV9	TRBJ2-1
CASRPARGGAYQPQHF	TGTGCCAGTCGACCCGCGAGGGGGGGCGCTTATCAGCCCCAGCATTTT	.	.	TRBV19	TRBJ1-5
CASSQAGSMNTEAFF	TGTGCCAGCAGCCAAGCCGGGTCCATGAACACTGAAGCTTTCTTT	.	.	TRBV3-1/TRBV3-2	TRBJ1-1
CASSRRDRDTIYF	TGTGCCAGCAGTCGACGTGATCGGGACACCATATATTTT	.	.	TRBV11-3	TRBJ1-3
CAWRWTSGGKQFF	TGTGCCTGGAGGTGGACTAGCGGGGGTAAGCAGTTCTTC	TRBD2	.	TRBV30	TRBJ2-1
CASSLGQGGLYEQYF	TGTGCCAGCAGCCTGGGACAGGGGGGTCTATACGAGCAGTACTTC	TRBD1	.	TRBV7-8	TRBJ2-7
CSVEDRNSGANVLTF	TGCAGCGTTGAAGATCGAAACTCTGGGGCCAACGTCCTGACTTTC	.	.	TRBV29-1	TRBJ2-6
CASSQDLSPETQYF	TGTGCCAGCAGCCAAGATTTAAGCCCCGAGACCCAGTACTTC	.	.	TRBV14	TRBJ2-5
CASSMIAGTSYEQYF	TGTGCCAGTAGTATGATCGCGGGAACCTCCTACGAGCAGTACTTC	.	.	TRBV19	TRBJ2-7
CASSGWDRGYEQYF	TGTGCCAGCAGTGGCTGGGACAGGGGCTACGAGCAGTACTTC	TRBD1	.	TRBV25-1	TRBJ2-7
CASSPTGVGQPQHF	TGTGCCAGCTCACCTACAGGGGTGGGTCAGCCCCAGCATTTT	TRBD1	few	TRBV18	TRBJ1-5
CASSYSTRASEQFF	TGTGCCAGCAGTTACTCGACGAGGGCATCAGAGCAGTTCTTC	.	.	TRBV6-2/TRBV6-3	TRBJ2-1
CASSRRDRIYNEQFF	TGTGCCAGCAGTCGCCGGGACAGGATCTACAATGAGCAGTTCTTC	TRBD1	.	TRBV6-5	TRBJ2-1
CASRTGTGEADTQYF	TGTGCCAGCAGAACCGGGACAGGGGAAGCAGATACGCAGTATTTT	TRBD1	.	TRBV2	TRBJ2-3
CASSPGRVYEQYF	TGTGCCAGCAGCCCGGGACGGGTTTACGAGCAGTACTTC	.	.	TRBV5-5	TRBJ2-7
CASSDSGGGANEQFF	TGTGCCAGCAGTGACTCCGGCGGGGGGGCAAATGAGCAGTTCTTC	TRBD2	.	TRBV6-4	TRBJ2-1
CASSQDGPAYEQFF	TGTGCCAGCAGCCAAGATGGCCCCGCTTATGAGCAGTTCTTC	.	.	TRBV14	TRBJ2-1
CASSQESSGVYEQYF	TGCGCCAGCAGCCAAGAATCAAGCGGGGTTTACGAGCAGTACTTC	TRBD2	.	TRBV4-3	TRBJ2-7
CASSLAGAYEQYF	TGTGCCAGCAGTTTAGCCGGAGCCTACGAGCAGTACTTC	.	few	TRBV27	TRBJ2-7
CAWQQGTFYNSPLHF	TGTGCCTGGCAACAGGGCACGTTCTATAATTCACCCCTCCACTTT	.	.	TRBV30	TRBJ1-6
CASRHFLGGYGANVLTF	TGTGCCAGTAGACACTTTCTAGGGGGGTACGGGGCCAACGTCCTGACTTTC	.	.	TRBV19	TRBJ2-6